This passage covers 9 T cell receptor beta chains from one sample sequenced in a study of OX40 agonist ivuxolimab in advanced cancers. TCRdb's table, derived via immunoSEQ multiplex PCR, lists solely in-frame clones and lacks some. The table has over 40,000 clones, approximately 80% seen once; the top ten hold around 5.1%. The source material was CD4+ or CD8+ T cells sorted from blood, sampled in a trial of the OX40 agonist ivuxolimab. The receptors were gathered from an adult with an advanced solid tumor such as melanoma, head and neck, liver or kidney cancer.

The V call is TRBV18, the J call TRBJ2-3, with D possibly matching TRBD2 (6 bases). This CDR3 comprises 15 residues. The ends were cut back, 6 bases at V and 6 bases at J, with 19 bases in the middle. The germline gives CDR1 KGHSH, CDR2 LQKENI. The CDR3: CASSPGTLKSDTQYF. CDR3 bases: TGTGCCAGCTCCCCAGGGACTTTAAAGTCCGATACGCAGTATTTT.

The rearrangement links TRBV10-3 to TRBJ1-2; D is possibly TRBD1 (6 bases). This CDR3 contains 14 residues. V was clipped by 4 bases and J by 4 bases, with 13 bases between them. Germline V gives CDR1 ENHRY, CDR2 SYGVKD. CDR3 nucleotide sequence: TGTGCCATCAGTGCCCTGGACAGCTTCTATGGCTACACCTTC. It is translated as CAISALDSFYGYTF.

This chain connects TRBV11-3 to TRBJ2-1; D may be TRBD1 (5 bases). From germline, CDR1 is SGHNT and CDR2 YENEEA. CDR3 length: 13 amino acids. V lost 3 bases to trimming and J lost 5 bases, with 8 bases between them. The CDR3 loop is CASSFGRDNEQFF. CDR3 sequence (DNA): TGTGCCAGCAGCTTCGGCAGGGACAATGAGCAGTTCTTC.

The J gene is TRBJ2-2, the V gene TRBV5-4, with unresolved D. Germline V CDR1 and CDR2: SGHNT, YYREEE (reference sequence). V lost 3 bases and J 1 base, leaving 7 bases between the germline ends. The CDR3 is 14 residues long. The CDR3 DNA reads TGTGCCAGCAGCTCCCCCCAGAACACCGGGGAGCTGTTTTTT. As protein: CASSSPQNTGELFF.

Concerning this clone itself: A read error may account for a junction end that differs from germline. The chain has TRBV7-7 and TRBJ2-1; 9 nucleotides line up with TRBD2. This CDR3 contains 16 residues. The V gene's germline CDR1 is SSHAT and CDR2 FNYEAQ (reference sequence). CDR3 residues: CASSLKFGTSFDEQFF. The CDR3 DNA sequence: TGTGCTAGCAGCTTAAAATTCGGGACTAGCTTCGATGAGCAGTTCTTC. Complete variable domain (other parts from reference TRBV7-7 and TRBJ2-1): GAGVSQSPRYKVTKRGQDVTLRCDPISSHATLYWYQQALGQGPEFLTYFNYEAQPDKSGLPSDRFSAERPEGSISTLTIQRTEQRDSAMYRCASSLKFGTSFDEQFFGPGTRLTVL.

The chain joins TRBV7-9 to TRBJ2-1; 7 bases fit TRBD2. J was trimmed by 3 bases and V by 0 bases; bases with no gene match: 11. The CDR3 is 18 amino acids. Looked up from germline, CDR1 is SEHNR and CDR2 is FQNEAQ (reference sequence). CDR3 coding DNA: TGTGCCAGCAGCTTAGCGCAACGTCGGGACTACGGCTACAATGAGCAGTTCTTC. Protein sequence: CASSLAQRRDYGYNEQFF.

The chain couples TRBV9 to TRBJ2-2; no reliable D call. Germline lookup yields CDR1 SGDLS and CDR2 YYNGEE. Between the trimmed V and J ends, which lost 1 base and 1 base, there was a span of 8 bases. The CDR3 runs 15 residues. CDR3 loop: CASSVLSRNTGELFF. CDR3 DNA: TGTGCCAGCAGCGTACTATCGCGGAACACCGGGGAGCTGTTTTTT.

V usage is TRBV4-2 and J usage is TRBJ1-2; D unclear. V lost 0 bases and J lost 6, with 14 bases in between. The germline CDR1 and CDR2 sequences are LGHNA and YNFKEQ. The CDR3 is 15 amino acids. The CDR3 region has the DNA TGTGCCAGCAGCCAAGACCGGCAGCTCATCCATGGCTACACCTTC. This codes for CASSQDRQLIHGYTF.

This chain uses TRBV6-6 with TRBJ2-3, with 9 nucleotides matching TRBD1. V was pared by 6 bases and J by 6 bases, with 10 bases of the junction left unmatched. The CDR3 has 15 residues. Germline lookup yields CDR1 MNHNY and CDR2 SVGAGI (reference sequence). CDR3 loop: CASSGQGSELDTQYF. Here the CDR3 DNA reads TGTGCCAGCAGCGGACAGGGGTCTGAGTTGGATACGCAGTATTTT.